The 30 T cell receptor beta chains listed next were all sequenced from one sample in a study of cytomegalovirus exposure and HLA in healthy donors. Profiling relied on immunoSEQ multiplex PCR, and the TCRdb table lists in-frame clones only, not all of them. The top ten clones hold roughly 1.4% of a sample with 70,000 to 75,000 clones, around 95% of them seen once. Sequences were obtained from PBMCs. The source of these receptors is a man between 18 and 35 years old in good health and CMV-seropositive.

The sample holds one count of this clone. V usage is TRBV7-9 and J usage is TRBJ2-1; 8 bases are shared with TRBD2. J lost 8 bases, V lost 0 bases, and 6 bases had no gene match. The CDR3 contains 15 residues. Germline values: CDR1 SEHNR, CDR2 FQNEAQ (reference sequence). The chain's CDR3 is CASSLAPGLVDEQFF. The CDR3 coding sequence is TGTGCCAGCAGCTTAGCCCCGGGACTAGTTGATGAGCAGTTCTTC.

This chain uses TRBV6-5 with TRBJ1-5; perhaps TRBD1 as D (5 bases). The germline gives CDR1 MNHEY, CDR2 SVGAGI. The V gene lost 5 bases and the J gene lost 3 bases, with 8 bases spanning the gap. This CDR3 is 13 amino acids long. CDR3 region: CASSTGFNQPQHF. CDR3 bases: TGTGCCAGCAGTACAGGCTTCAATCAGCCCCAGCATTTT.

This clone was picked up one time. The V call is TRBV9, the J call TRBJ2-7; 7 bases are a match to TRBD2. The CDR3 extends over 13 amino acids. Trimming removed 3 bases from V and 2 bases from J; junction bases left unmatched: 2. Per germline, CDR1 SGDLS and CDR2 YYNGEE. Here the CDR3 DNA reads TGTGCCAGCAGCGCGGGGGGACCCTACGAGCAGTACTTC. Its translation is CASSAGGPYEQYF.

The rearrangement uses TRBV7-2 and TRBJ2-1; D unresolved. The germline CDR1 and CDR2 sequences are SGHTA and FQGNSA. The CDR3 loop spans 14 amino acids. V was shortened by 1 base and J by 5 bases, with 9 bases between the two germline ends. CDR3 coding DNA: TGTGCCAGCAGCTTAGAATTTACTGACAATGAGCAGTTCTTC. Its protein product is CASSLEFTDNEQFF. Drawing the rest from reference TRBV7-2 and TRBJ2-1, the complete variable domain is GAGVSQSPSNKVTEKGKDVELRCDPISGHTALYWYRQSLGQGLEFLIYFQGNSAPDKSGLPSDRFSAERTGGSVSTLTIQRTQQEDSAVYLCASSLEFTDNEQFFGPGTRLTVL.

For the CDR3, the DNA is TGTGCCAGCAGTTACACGAGCTCTGGAAACACCATATATTTT. Its translation: CASSYTSSGNTIYF. The chain couples TRBV6-5 to TRBJ1-3, with unresolved D. Trimming took 2 bases from V and 0 from J, leaving 5 bases between them. The CDR3 contains 14 residues. In germline, CDR1 is MNHEY, CDR2 SVGAGI.

The CDR3 coding sequence is TGCAGCGTTGGGACTGATTCCTACGAGCAGTACTTC. Protein: CSVGTDSYEQYF. This chain connects TRBV29-1 to TRBJ2-7; D perhaps matches TRBD2 (5 bases). CDR3 length: 12 amino acids. The germline V and J ends were trimmed by 4 bases and 1 base, with 8 bases remaining between them. CDR1 is SQVTM, CDR2 ANQGSEA, per germline.

The V gene is TRBV18, the J gene TRBJ2-5, with 7 nucleotides matching TRBD1. The germline V gene encodes CDR1 KGHSH and CDR2 LQKENI. Trimming took 2 bases from V and 2 from J; bases not matched to a gene: 2. The CDR3 extends over 14 amino acids. CDR3 sequence reads: CASSPDRAQETQYF. CDR3 nucleotide sequence: TGTGCCAGCTCACCAGACAGGGCTCAAGAGACCCAGTACTTC.

DNA of the CDR3: TGTGCCAGCAGGGGGTCCTGGGCAGAGGGCTACGAGCAGTACTTC. This gives the protein CASRGSWAEGYEQYF. The chain recombines TRBV2 with TRBJ2-7, with a possible D match to TRBD2 (5 bases). V lost 6 bases to trimming and J lost 3 bases, with 18 bases between them. This CDR3 has 15 amino acids. Per germline, CDR1 SNHLY and CDR2 FYNNEI.

Only a few counts were recorded for this clone. The V call is TRBV5-1, the J call TRBJ2-5, with TRBD2 identical over 9 bases. Trimming at V came to 4 bases and at J to 2 bases, leaving 6 bases not matched to a gene. Germline V gives CDR1 SGHRS, CDR2 YFSETQ. CDR3 length: 15 residues. The CDR3 DNA follows: TGCGCCAGCAGCGGCGGGGGGGCCGTACAAGAGACCCAGTACTTC. Encoded protein: CASSGGGAVQETQYF.

V is TRBV13 and J is TRBJ2-5; D not certain. From germline, CDR1 is PRHDT and CDR2 FYEKMQ (reference sequence). CDR3 length: 13 residues. The V gene lost 0 bases and the J gene lost 4 bases, with 6 bases spanning the gap. CDR3 sequence reads: CASSLGILETQYF. DNA for the CDR3: TGTGCCAGCAGCTTAGGAATCCTAGAGACCCAGTACTTC.

The rearrangement uses TRBV5-1 and TRBJ2-1, with 7 bases fitting TRBD2. CDR3 length equals 14 residues. The V gene's germline CDR1 is SGHRS and CDR2 YFSETQ. After removal of 2 bases from V and 3 bases from J, the junction contained 2 bases not matched to a gene. This CDR3 reads CASSFQRDYNEQFF. In DNA, the CDR3 is TGCGCCAGCAGCTTTCAGCGGGACTACAATGAGCAGTTCTTC.

This chain uses TRBV11-3 with TRBJ2-5; 7 bases line up with TRBD2. V dropped 5 bases and J dropped 4; count of bases not matched to a gene: 16. Germline CDR1 SGHNT, CDR2 YENEEA. This CDR3 region has 17 residues. CDR3 in amino acids: CASSPGSGLEGRETQYF. The CDR3 nucleotides are TGTGCCAGCAGCCCTGGGAGCGGACTAGAGGGCCGAGAGACCCAGTACTTC.

The V gene is TRBV19, the J gene TRBJ2-1, with 7 bases matching TRBD2. Germline lookup yields CDR1 LNHDA and CDR2 SQIVND (reference sequence). V gave up 4 bases and J gave up 2 bases; unmatched junction bases: 5. The CDR3 has 15 amino acids. CDR3 in amino acids: CASSSWGGPYNEQFF. The CDR3 DNA reads as TGTGCCAGTAGTAGTTGGGGAGGGCCCTACAATGAGCAGTTCTTC.

J is TRBJ1-6 and V is TRBV7-9, with no clear D. V shed 1 base and J shed 9 bases, with 10 bases lying between them. CDR3 length: 14 amino acids. Germline lookup yields CDR1 SEHNR and CDR2 FQNEAQ (reference sequence). CDR3 in amino acids: CASSLDSSSSPLHF. In DNA form, the CDR3 reads TGTGCCAGCAGCTTAGACAGCAGTTCTTCACCCCTCCACTTT.

The chain uses TRBV7-9 and TRBJ2-3; possibly TRBD2 for D (6 bases). The CDR3 consists of 13 residues. Germline V gene data show CDR1 as SEHNR and CDR2 as FQNEAQ (reference sequence). With 3 bases removed from V and 4 bases from J, the gap between germline ends came to 8 bases. The CDR3 nucleotides read TGTGCCAGCAGCTTTTCGGGAGCAGATACGCAGTATTTT. It specifies CASSFSGADTQYF.

This chain joins TRBV2 and TRBJ2-7; weak D call: TRBD1 (6 bases). The V end was cut by 7 bases, the J end by 2 bases, with 15 bases between. CDR1 SNHLY and CDR2 FYNNEI come from the germline V gene. The CDR3 runs to 14 residues. CDR3 bases: TGTGCCAGCACTAGGACAGTGACCACCTACGAGCAGTACTTC. Its protein is CASTRTVTTYEQYF.

This chain joins TRBV5-6 and TRBJ1-1, with D unclear. The germline CDR1 and CDR2 sequences are SGHDT and YYEEEE. V was cut by 1 base and J by 1 base, with 11 bases left in between. This CDR3 contains 15 residues. CDR3 in DNA: TGTGCCAGCAGCTTGTGGAGGGTTGGGAACACTGAAGCTTTCTTT. Its translation: CASSLWRVGNTEAFF. The entire variable domain, with the rest obtained from reference TRBV5-6 and TRBJ1-1, is as follows: DAGVTQSPTHLIKTRGQQVTLRCSPKSGHDTVSWYQQALGQGPQFIFQYYEEEERQRGNFPDRFSGHQFPNYSSELNVNALLLGDSALYLCASSLWRVGNTEAFFGQGTRLTVV.

The chain has TRBV4-1 and TRBJ2-1; 9 positions agree with TRBD2. Germline CDR1 reads MGHRA; CDR2 reads YSYEKL. The J segment lost 7 bases and the V segment lost 0 bases, leaving 4 bases of the junction unmatched. The CDR3 has 15 amino acids. DNA of the CDR3: TGCGCCAGCAGCCAAGAATACGCGGGAGGGAATGAGCAGTTCTTC. It codes for CASSQEYAGGNEQFF.

The chain employs TRBV19 and TRBJ2-6; weak D call: TRBD2 (6 bases). The CDR3 spans 16 residues. CDR1 and CDR2 from the germline V gene are LNHDA and SQIVND (reference sequence). V was shortened by 7 bases and J by 0 bases, with 13 bases between the two germline ends. The CDR3 DNA follows: TGTGCCAGTATAGAATTCGGGGGCTCTGGGGCCAACGTCCTGACTTTC. This encodes CASIEFGGSGANVLTF.

The chain uses TRBV2 and TRBJ2-7; 8 bases map to TRBD1. CDR1 SNHLY and CDR2 FYNNEI come from the germline V gene. J was trimmed by 4 bases and V by 5 bases; bases with no gene match: 7. CDR3 length: 14 amino acids. The CDR3 nucleotides are TGTGCCAGCAGTTCAGACAGGGGAAGGTACGAGCAGTACTTC. The encoded protein is CASSSDRGRYEQYF.

V is TRBV28 and J is TRBJ2-5; D gene unclear. CDR1 MDHEN and CDR2 SYDVKM come from the germline V gene. The CDR3 is 15 amino acids. Trimming left V 10 bases short and J 1 base short, with 19 bases between. The CDR3 spells CAINPQANSQETQYF. CDR3 coding DNA: TGTGCCATCAACCCCCAAGCTAATTCCCAAGAGACCCAGTACTTC.

This sequence joins TRBV28 and TRBJ2-3, with D perhaps TRBD2 (5 bases). Trimming removed 10 bases from V and 0 bases from J, with 17 bases in between. Germline CDR1 and CDR2: MDHEN and SYDVKM. The CDR3 loop spans 15 amino acids. In DNA form, the CDR3 reads TGTGCCACCCCCGCCCGCGGGTCTAGCACAGATACGCAGTATTTT. Translating it yields CATPARGSSTDTQYF.

The chain joins TRBV27 to TRBJ2-3, with D possibly TRBD1 on 5 matching bases. Germline assignment: CDR1 MNHEY and CDR2 SMNVEV (reference sequence). V dropped 6 bases and J dropped 2 bases, with 15 bases sitting between them. The CDR3 is 15 amino acids. The CDR3 sequence: CASSLRQRSTDTQYF. The CDR3, as DNA: TGTGCCAGCAGCCTCAGACAGCGCTCCACAGATACGCAGTATTTT.

This chain links TRBV7-2 with TRBJ2-2; D unresolved. V was pared by 1 base and J by 9 bases, with 9 bases between. Germline V CDR1 and CDR2: SGHTA, FQGNSA. The CDR3 is 13 amino acids. CDR3 residues: CASSLVAFRELFF. Written as DNA, the CDR3 is TGTGCCAGCAGCTTAGTGGCATTCCGGGAGCTGTTTTTT. Combining the CDR3 with reference TRBV7-2 and TRBJ2-2 gives the whole variable domain GAGVSQSPSNKVTEKGKDVELRCDPISGHTALYWYRQSLGQGLEFLIYFQGNSAPDKSGLPSDRFSAERTGGSVSTLTIQRTQQEDSAVYLCASSLVAFRELFFGEGSRLTVL.

The chain has TRBV7-3 and TRBJ2-7; 7 bases fit TRBD2. Germline CDR1 SGHTA, CDR2 FQGTGA. V gave up 5 bases and J gave up 9 bases; unmatched junction bases: 10. This CDR3 is 13 amino acids long. The CDR3 region has the DNA TGTGCCAGCAGCGAGTACAAGGGCGGGGGGCAGTACTTC. Its translation: CASSEYKGGGQYF.

The gene calls are TRBV2 and TRBJ1-1; maybe TRBD1 (6 bases). CDR3 length: 14 residues. Germline V gene data show CDR1 as SNHLY and CDR2 as FYNNEI. Trimming cost V 4 bases and J 1 base, with 10 bases left between them. CDR3 region: CASSVRDTNTEAFF. The CDR3 DNA sequence: TGTGCCAGCAGTGTCCGGGACACGAACACTGAAGCTTTCTTT.

The chain joins TRBV5-6 to TRBJ2-2; the D is unclear. Germline-derived CDR1 and CDR2 are SGHDT and YYEEEE. Trimming shortened V by 4 bases and J by 1 base, and 8 bases separated the two germline ends. CDR3 length: 14 residues. The DNA of the CDR3 is TGTGCCAGCAGCCACACCTTGAACACCGGGGAGCTGTTTTTT. Its translation: CASSHTLNTGELFF.

The gene calls are TRBV7-9 and TRBJ2-2, with D perhaps matching TRBD2 (6 bases). Germline V CDR1 and CDR2: SEHNR, FQNEAQ (reference sequence). Trimming removed 2 bases from V and 0 bases from J, with 13 bases in between. The CDR3 extends over 17 amino acids. CDR3 nucleotide sequence: TGTGCCAGCAGCTTATGGGCGGGGACGACGAACACCGGGGAGCTGTTTTTT. Amino acids: CASSLWAGTTNTGELFF.

The V call is TRBV2, the J call TRBJ2-3; 10 bases align to TRBD2. This CDR3 has 16 amino acids. Germline values: CDR1 SNHLY, CDR2 FYNNEI. V lost 8 bases, J lost 4 bases, and 12 bases stayed unmatched. The DNA of the CDR3 is TGTGCCAGCGCTAGAGAGCGGCTAGCGGGAGCAGATACGCAGTATTTT. Amino acid sequence: CASARERLAGADTQYF. Filled out from reference TRBV2 and TRBJ2-3, the complete variable domain reads EPEVTQTPSHQVTQMGQEVILRCVPISNHLYFYWYRQILGQKVEFLVSFYNNEISEKSEIFDDQFSVERPDGSNFTLKIRSTKLEDSAMYFCASARERLAGADTQYFGPGTRLTVL.

The chain carries TRBV7-2 and TRBJ1-4, with TRBD1 matching over 8 bases. CDR3 length: 15 residues. Germline CDR1 reads SGHTA; CDR2 reads FQGNSA. V was pared by 1 base and J by 4 bases, with 2 bases of the junction left unmatched. The CDR3 coding sequence is TGTGCCAGCAGCTTAGACGGACAGGGTAATGAAAAACTGTTTTTT. The encoded protein is CASSLDGQGNEKLFF.